The 25 T cell receptor beta chains below were found in one sample sequenced in a study of blood T cell repertoires in COVID-19 (TCRdb year 2020). Libraries were constructed by the immunoSEQ multiplex PCR assay. The table comes from immuneACCESS by way of TCRdb, which keeps in-frame sequences with V and J called. Part of the clones is missing from these tables; in studies checked, under half for an unresolved V gene and the rest for unknown reasons. Recorded for this sample are over 200,000 clones; about nine tenths of them occurred a single time. The ten largest make up around 2.9% of the sample. The sequencing sample was made of peripheral blood. Every receptor here comes from a woman aged 60-75 years with acute or convalescent COVID-19.

This chain joins TRBV6-1 and TRBJ2-3, with TRBD2 identical over 13 bases. V shed 4 bases and J 0 bases; nucleotides not matched to a gene: 7. The CDR3 length is 18 residues. CDR1 and CDR2 (germline): MNHNS, SASEGT. For the CDR3, the DNA is TGTGCCAGCAGTGGTCAATTGGGACTAGCGGGAAGCACAGATACGCAGTATTTT. It specifies CASSGQLGLAGSTDTQYF.

This clone was seen just once. The chain joins TRBV20-1 to TRBJ1-1, with unresolved D. The CDR3 extends over 13 amino acids. The germline V and J ends were trimmed by 3 bases and 3 bases, with 11 bases remaining between them. The germline V gene has CDR1 DFQATT and CDR2 SNEGSKA (reference sequence). CDR3 loop: CSASGGLDTEAFF. CDR3 bases: TGCAGTGCTAGTGGAGGATTGGACACTGAAGCTTTCTTT.

The V call is TRBV30, the J call TRBJ1-5; 8 bases fit TRBD1. The CDR3 is 18 residues long. Germline trimming cut 5 bases from V and 0 bases from J; bases unmatched to any gene: 15. Germline V gene data show CDR1 as GTSNPN and CDR2 as SVGIG (reference sequence). The CDR3 sequence: CAWQNRDRLGYSNQPQHF. CDR3 in DNA: TGTGCCTGGCAGAACCGGGACAGGCTAGGGTATAGCAATCAGCCCCAGCATTTT.

The rearrangement uses TRBV5-1 and TRBJ2-7, with a weak D call TRBD2 (5 bases). The CDR3 length is 13 residues. The V end was cut by 4 bases, the J end by 3 bases, with 11 bases between. The germline V gene encodes CDR1 SGHRS and CDR2 YFSETQ. The DNA of the CDR3 is TGCGCCAGCAGCCCTGCCGGGGACTACGAGCAGTACTTC. Protein sequence: CASSPAGDYEQYF. Full variable domain (outside the CDR3, taken from reference TRBV5-1 and TRBJ2-7): KAGVTQTPRYLIKTRGQQVTLSCSPISGHRSVSWYQQTPGQGLQFLFEYFSETQRNKGNFPGRFSGRQFSNSRSEMNVSTLELGDSALYLCASSPAGDYEQYFGPGTRLTVT.

The chain joins TRBV29-1 to TRBJ2-1; D possibly corresponds to TRBD1 (5 bases). Germline values: CDR1 SQVTM, CDR2 ANQGSEA. The CDR3 runs 13 residues. Trimming cost V 6 bases and J 3 bases, with 12 bases left between them. CDR3 nucleotide sequence: TGCAGCGTGCACCAGGGTTACTACAATGAGCAGTTCTTC. Its translation: CSVHQGYYNEQFF.

The chain uses TRBV21-1 and TRBJ2-5; the D call TRBD2 from the table was never checked on the DNA. TRBV21-1 is a pseudogene segment. This CDR3 has 16 amino acids. The CDR3 region is CASSNGWTRAEETQYF. The CDR3 DNA is TGTGCCAGCAGCAATGGTTGGACTAGAGCAGAAGAGACCCAGTACTTC.

The chain has TRBV19 and TRBJ2-7, with a possible D match to TRBD1 (6 bases). Trimming cost V 5 bases and J 3 bases, with 20 bases left between them. Germline V lookup: CDR1 LNHDA, CDR2 SQIVND (reference sequence). The CDR3 is 16 amino acids. The CDR3 sequence: CASSPMGGTGNYEQYF. CDR3 nucleotides: TGTGCCAGTAGTCCCATGGGTGGAACAGGGAACTACGAGCAGTACTTC.

This clone was counted a few times. In nucleotides, the CDR3 is TGTGCCAGCAGTGACTCTAGCGGGGGGGCCACAGATACGCAGTATTTT. It encodes CASSDSSGGATDTQYF. V is TRBV6-4 and J is TRBJ2-3; 11 positions agree with TRBD2. In germline, CDR1 is MRHNA, CDR2 SNTAGT. V lost 0 bases and J lost 2; bases outside the gene matches: 1. CDR3 size: 16 residues.

V usage is TRBV5-1 and J usage is TRBJ1-4, with 7 bases identical to TRBD1. This CDR3 contains 14 residues. The V segment lost 4 bases and the J segment 8 bases; nucleotides outside the gene matches: 8. Germline values: CDR1 SGHRS, CDR2 YFSETQ. The CDR3 DNA sequence: TGCGCCAGCAGCCCGGGGACAGAAGGGGAAAAACTGTTTTTT. This gives the protein CASSPGTEGEKLFF. The variable domain in full, completed from reference TRBV5-1 and TRBJ1-4, reads KAGVTQTPRYLIKTRGQQVTLSCSPISGHRSVSWYQQTPGQGLQFLFEYFSETQRNKGNFPGRFSGRQFSNSRSEMNVSTLELGDSALYLCASSPGTEGEKLFFGSGTQLSVL.

This chain connects TRBV25-1 to TRBJ1-2; TRBD1 is a possible D gene (6 bases). Germline-derived CDR1 and CDR2 are MGHDK and SYGVNS. V lost 7 bases, J lost 4 bases, and 22 bases lay in between. The CDR3 is 16 residues long. The CDR3 spells CASTPSTGQNLYGYTF. The DNA of the CDR3 is TGTGCCAGCACTCCCTCGACAGGACAGAACCTCTATGGCTACACCTTC.

The gene calls are TRBV2 and TRBJ2-2, with 13 bases matching TRBD2. The CDR3 runs 15 residues. Trimming at V came to 7 bases and at J to 6 bases, leaving 5 bases not matched to a gene. Per the germline V gene, CDR1 is SNHLY and CDR2 is FYNNEI. The CDR3 coding sequence is TGTGCCAGCAACCTCGGGACTAGCGGGGCCGGGGAGCTGTTTTTT. Protein sequence: CASNLGTSGAGELFF.

Of note for this clone: The sample contains more than one DNA sequence encoding this CDR3. V and J are TRBV19 and TRBJ1-5; no clear D. CDR3 length: 14 residues. V was cut by 3 bases and J by 2 bases, with 8 bases left in between. CDR1 is LNHDA and CDR2 is SQIVND in the germline V gene (reference sequence). CDR3 protein: CASSIRGGNQPQHF. The CDR3 bases are TGTGCCAGTAGTATCCGGGGTGGCAATCAGCCCCAGCATTTT.

This chain's CDR3 is CASSLYTGTGGHEQYF. The CDR3 nucleotides read TGTGCCAGCAGCTTATACACCGGGACAGGGGGGCACGAGCAGTACTTC. V and J are TRBV11-2 and TRBJ2-7; 11 positions agree with TRBD1. The CDR3 is 16 amino acids. In germline, CDR1 is SGHAT, CDR2 FQNNGV. Trimming took 2 bases from V and 5 from J; bases not matched to a gene: 8.

This clone was seen only a few times. V and J are TRBV5-1 and TRBJ2-3, with D maybe TRBD2 (6 bases). The CDR3 runs to 15 residues. Trimming cost V 4 bases and J 2 bases, with 14 bases left between them. Germline V gene lookup returns CDR1 SGHRS and CDR2 YFSETQ. The CDR3 protein is CASSRLAVNTDTQYF. The CDR3 coding sequence is TGCGCCAGCAGCCGGTTAGCGGTTAACACAGATACGCAGTATTTT.

The chain recombines TRBV10-2 with TRBJ2-1, with 13 bases fitting TRBD2. This CDR3 region has 13 residues. Germline CDR1 and CDR2: WSHSY and SAAADI. After removal of 9 bases from V and 8 bases from J, the junction contained 4 bases not matched to a gene. The CDR3 bases are TGCGCCAGTAGGACTAGCGGGAGTTATGAGCAGTTCTTC. Residues: CASRTSGSYEQFF.

The chain links TRBV2 to TRBJ2-2; 10 bases fit TRBD2. Germline V gene lookup returns CDR1 SNHLY and CDR2 FYNNEI. CDR3 length: 16 amino acids. The V gene end was trimmed by 7 bases and the J gene end by 7 bases; junction bases not matched to a gene: 12. The CDR3 sequence: CASIEESGRVGGELFF. CDR3 sequence (DNA): TGTGCCAGCATCGAGGAAAGCGGGAGGGTCGGCGGGGAGCTGTTTTTT.

The chain is built from TRBV2 and TRBJ2-1, with D unresolved. This CDR3 has 13 amino acids. V was shortened by 4 bases and J by 4 bases, with 8 bases between the two germline ends. Germline values: CDR1 SNHLY, CDR2 FYNNEI. This CDR3 is CASSGQKYNEQFF. The CDR3 DNA sequence: TGTGCCAGCAGTGGGCAAAAGTACAATGAGCAGTTCTTC.

This clone appeared once. J is TRBJ2-7 and V is TRBV6-5; no reliable D call. The CDR3 is 13 amino acids. CDR1 and CDR2 (germline): MNHEY, SVGAGI. V lost 4 bases and J 1 base, leaving 8 bases between the germline ends. In DNA, the CDR3 is TGTGCCAGCAGTTCTCCACAATCCTACGAGCAGTACTTC. Translation gives CASSSPQSYEQYF.

CDR3: CSVGQGGYYNEQFF. For the CDR3, the DNA is TGCAGCGTGGGACAGGGTGGGTACTACAATGAGCAGTTCTTC. V is TRBV29-1 and J is TRBJ2-1; 9 bases are shared with TRBD1. Trimming cost V 6 bases and J 3 bases; bases outside gene matches: 6. The CDR3 totals 14 residues. CDR1 is SQVTM, CDR2 ANQGSEA, per germline.

V usage is TRBV5-6 and J usage is TRBJ2-1; tentatively, D is TRBD1 (6 bases). Germline CDR1 SGHDT, CDR2 YYEEEE. CDR3 length equals 17 residues. With 0 bases removed from V and 4 bases from J, the gap between germline ends came to 17 bases. CDR3 DNA: TGTGCCAGCAGCTTGGGGGCTGACAGGTACGGGTACAATGAGCAGTTCTTC. This encodes CASSLGADRYGYNEQFF.

This chain uses TRBV5-6 with TRBJ2-2; 11 bases line up with TRBD2. This CDR3 is built from 15 residues. Germline CDR1 reads SGHDT; CDR2 reads YYEEEE. Trimming at V came to 0 bases and at J to 6 bases, leaving 1 base not matched to a gene. In nucleotides, the CDR3 is TGTGCCAGCAGCTTGGAACTAGCGGGAGCCGGGGAGCTGTTTTTT. Protein product: CASSLELAGAGELFF.

This clone was counted once. The chain recombines TRBV4-2 with TRBJ2-1, with 9 bases matching TRBD2. CDR1 and CDR2 from the germline V gene are LGHNA and YNFKEQ. V trimming: 2 bases; J trimming: 5 bases; junction bases outside the gene matches: 10. The CDR3 spans 17 residues. The DNA for the CDR3 is TGTGCCAGCAGCCAAAGGGCCCTGGGCGGGGGGGACAATGAGCAGTTCTTC. This sequence encodes CASSQRALGGGDNEQFF.

The rearrangement links TRBV10-2 to TRBJ2-2, with 13 bases that match TRBD2. Trimming took 3 bases from V and 3 from J; bases not matched to a gene: 4. The germline V gene has CDR1 WSHSY and CDR2 SAAADI. This CDR3 region has 17 residues. The CDR3 DNA sequence: TGCGCCAGCAGTGAAACTAGCGGGGGGGCCGACACCGGGGAGCTGTTTTTT. Encoded protein: CASSETSGGADTGELFF.

CDR3 sequence (DNA): TGTGCCAGCTCACCAGGGCGGGGGCAAGCCTACGAGCAGTACTTC. Residues: CASSPGRGQAYEQYF. This chain joins TRBV18 and TRBJ2-7; TRBD2 might be the D (7 bases). The CDR3 consists of 15 residues. Trimming left V 2 bases short and J 2 bases short, with 13 bases between. Germline CDR1 reads KGHSH; CDR2 reads LQKENI.

The chain recombines TRBV6-2 or TRBV6-3 with TRBJ1-5; D perhaps matches TRBD1 (5 bases). V lost 0 bases and J lost 6, with 9 bases in between. The CDR3 covers 14 residues. Per germline, CDR1 MNHEY and CDR2 SVGEGT. The CDR3 protein is CASSYSSRVQPQHF. The CDR3 nucleotides read TGTGCCAGCAGTTACTCATCCAGGGTTCAGCCCCAGCATTTT.